Detailed here is one TCR beta chain. The V end was cut by 0 bases, the J end by 0 bases, with 6 bases between. Germline CDR1 and CDR2: SGHVS and FNYEAQ. This CDR3 is built from 15 residues. The entry originates in a study of control samples from healthy donors and cancer patients. Produced via immunoSEQ multiplex PCR; TCRdb's table is partial and in-frame only. This sample yields tens of thousands of clones, of which 86% are seen a single time; around 1.3% belongs to the top ten. This TCR was recovered from a woman aged 50 to 60 in good health. The V and J genes are TRBV7-6 and TRBJ2-1, with a weak D call TRBD2 (5 bases). Sequencing used blood. The CDR3 spells CASSLAAGSYNEQFF. The CDR3 bases are TGTGCCAGCAGCTTAGCGGCGGGCTCCTACAATGAGCAGTTCTTC. Using reference TRBV7-6 and TRBJ2-1 for the parts outside the CDR3, the full variable domain is GAGVSQSPRYKVTKRGQDVALRCDPISGHVSLYWYRQALGQGPEFLTYFNYEAQQDKSGLPNDRFSAERPEGSISTLTIQRTEQRDSAMYRCASSLAAGSYNEQFFGPGTRLTVL.